This T cell receptor beta chain was recorded in a study of T cells after yellow fever vaccination. Background on the study: SMART-Seq v4 Ultra Low Input served to prepare low-cell-number fractions. Broader study findings: Post-booster repertoires again held most primary-vaccination clones (about 96% CD4, 85% to 90% CD8).

Researchers made TCR cDNA using 5'RACE template switching, and this step added a universal primer site and UMIs. A single record per CDR3 protein comes from TCRdb applying MiXCR to the 5' RACE reads. This table has approximately 130,000 distinct CDR3 sequences, approximately 14% appearing once. This clonotype was recorded a few times. Its antigen is still unknown. The CDR3 contains 15 residues. Trimming pared 5 bases from V and 1 base from J, leaving 14 bases between. Germline V gives CDR1 SGHVS, CDR2 FNYEAQ. This specimen consisted of CD8+ T cells sorted from PBMCs, obtained 5 days after the yellow fever booster vaccination. The rearrangement joins TRBV7-6 to TRBJ1-1, with a weak D call TRBD1 (5 bases). The sequence was obtained from a man in his late teens or twenties who received the YFV17D yellow fever vaccine. This chain's CDR3 is CASSRGGEGNTEAFF. Here the CDR3 DNA reads TGTGCCAGCAGCCGCGGGGGGGAGGGGAACACTGAAGCTTTCTTT.